This T cell receptor (beta chain) stems from a study of regulatory T cells in long-lasting Graves disease. This clonotype was counted ten times or more. The time point: newly diagnosed GD, antithyroid drugs for less than 3 months. The authors made the TCR library using RNA they extracted from PBMCs. With V trimmed by 5 bases and J by 4 bases, 5 bases remained unmatched. This CDR3 contains 15 residues. CDR1 is SGHTA, CDR2 FQGNSA, per germline. Combining iRepertoire HTBI primers with Arm-PCR of CDR3 regions, the authors built TCR beta libraries. Via MiXCR, TCRdb re-called the multiplex PCR reads, giving one row per CDR3 protein. The data hold 450,000 to 700,000 distinct CDR3 sequences, with roughly 12% observed a single time. This sample was shared with a second study, whose subject was T cells in Graves' hyperthyroidism and ophthalmopathy. From that second work: In the blood, most expanded thyroid clonotypes above 0.001 appeared as well.

The sequence was collected from a young man with Graves disease. Sequencing used peripheral blood mononuclear cells (PBMCs), obtained at new diagnosis, from a patient treated with antithyroid drugs. The V call is TRBV7-2, the J call TRBJ2-1; 10 nucleotides agree with TRBD2. The DNA for the CDR3 is TGTGCCAGCAGCCAAGCGGGAGGGCCTTACAATGAGCAGTTCTTC. It codes for CASSQAGGPYNEQFF. The complete variable domain, with remaining parts taken from reference TRBV7-2 and TRBJ2-1, reads GAGVSQSPSNKVTEKGKDVELRCDPISGHTALYWYRQSLGQGLEFLIYFQGNSAPDKSGLPSDRFSAERTGGSVSTLTIQRTQQEDSAVYLCASSQAGGPYNEQFFGPGTRLTVL.